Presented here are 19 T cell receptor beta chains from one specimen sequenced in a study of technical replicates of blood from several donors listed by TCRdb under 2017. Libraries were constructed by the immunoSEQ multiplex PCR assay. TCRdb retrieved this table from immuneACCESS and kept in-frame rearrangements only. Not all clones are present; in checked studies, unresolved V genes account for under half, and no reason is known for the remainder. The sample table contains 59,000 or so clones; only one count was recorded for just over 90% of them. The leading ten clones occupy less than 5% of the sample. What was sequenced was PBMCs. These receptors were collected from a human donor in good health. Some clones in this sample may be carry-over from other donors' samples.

CDR3 sequence: CASSPTGHGMNTEAFF. The CDR3 DNA is TGTGCCAGCAGCCCGACGGGTCACGGAATGAACACTGAAGCTTTCTTT. V gene TRBV9 combines with J gene TRBJ1-1, with no clear D. The CDR3 runs 16 residues. V lost 4 bases, J lost 0 bases, and 16 bases lay in between. CDR1 and CDR2 (germline): SGDLS, YYNGEE.

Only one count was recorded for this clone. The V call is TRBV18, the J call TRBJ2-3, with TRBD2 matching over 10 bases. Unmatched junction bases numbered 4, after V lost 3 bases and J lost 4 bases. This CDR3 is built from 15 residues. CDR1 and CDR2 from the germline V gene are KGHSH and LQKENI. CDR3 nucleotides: TGTGCCAGCTCACCTGCCCTAGCGGGGGCAGATACGCAGTATTTT. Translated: CASSPALAGADTQYF.

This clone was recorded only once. CDR3 sequence: CASSGERTSGRLNTGELFF. The DNA of the CDR3 is TGTGCCAGCAGCGGAGAACGGACTAGCGGGAGGCTAAACACCGGGGAGCTGTTTTTT. The rearrangement uses TRBV5-6 and TRBJ2-2; 14 nucleotides line up with TRBD2. V shed 4 bases and J 2 bases; nucleotides not matched to a gene: 10. Germline V lookup: CDR1 SGHDT, CDR2 YYEEEE. The CDR3 has 19 residues.

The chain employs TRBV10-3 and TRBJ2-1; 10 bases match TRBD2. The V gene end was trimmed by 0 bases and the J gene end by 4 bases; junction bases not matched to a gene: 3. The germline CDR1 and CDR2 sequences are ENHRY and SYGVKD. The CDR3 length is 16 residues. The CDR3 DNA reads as TGTGCCATCAGTGAGTCCGAGCGGGGGGGGTACAATGAGCAGTTCTTC. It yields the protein CAISESERGGYNEQFF.

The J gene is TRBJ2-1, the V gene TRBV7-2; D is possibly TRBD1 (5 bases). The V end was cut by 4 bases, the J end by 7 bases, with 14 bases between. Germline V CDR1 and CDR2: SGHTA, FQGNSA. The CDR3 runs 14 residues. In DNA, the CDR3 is TGTGCCAGCAGCTGGCAGGATAGGGGAAATGAGCAGTTCTTC. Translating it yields CASSWQDRGNEQFF. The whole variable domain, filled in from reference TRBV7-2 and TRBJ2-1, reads GAGVSQSPSNKVTEKGKDVELRCDPISGHTALYWYRQSLGQGLEFLIYFQGNSAPDKSGLPSDRFSAERTGGSVSTLTIQRTQQEDSAVYLCASSWQDRGNEQFFGPGTRLTVL.

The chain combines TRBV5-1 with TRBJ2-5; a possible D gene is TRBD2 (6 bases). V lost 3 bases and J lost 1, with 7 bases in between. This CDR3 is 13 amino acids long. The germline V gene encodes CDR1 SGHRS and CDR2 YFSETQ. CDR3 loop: CASSSGVQETQYF. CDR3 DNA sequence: TGCGCCAGCAGCTCGGGGGTCCAAGAGACCCAGTACTTC. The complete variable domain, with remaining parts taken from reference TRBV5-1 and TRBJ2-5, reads KAGVTQTPRYLIKTRGQQVTLSCSPISGHRSVSWYQQTPGQGLQFLFEYFSETQRNKGNFPGRFSGRQFSNSRSEMNVSTLELGDSALYLCASSSGVQETQYFGPGTRLLVL.

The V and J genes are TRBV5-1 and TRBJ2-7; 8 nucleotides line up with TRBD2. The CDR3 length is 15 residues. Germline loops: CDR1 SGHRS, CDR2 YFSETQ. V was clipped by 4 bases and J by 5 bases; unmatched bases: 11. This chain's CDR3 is CASSPGGAKSNEQYF. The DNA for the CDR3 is TGCGCCAGCAGCCCGGGGGGGGCTAAATCTAACGAGCAGTACTTC.

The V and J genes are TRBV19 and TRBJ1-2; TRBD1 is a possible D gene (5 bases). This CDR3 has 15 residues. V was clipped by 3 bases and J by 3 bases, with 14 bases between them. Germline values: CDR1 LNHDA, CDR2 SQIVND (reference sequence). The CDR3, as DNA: TGTGCCAGTAGTATCGGGGGGAAACAGGACTATGGCTACACCTTC. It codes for CASSIGGKQDYGYTF. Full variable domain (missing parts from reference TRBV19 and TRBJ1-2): DGGITQSPKYLFRKEGQNVTLSCEQNLNHDAMYWYRQDPGQGLRLIYYSQIVNDFQKGDIAEGYSVSREKKESFPLTVTSAQKNPTAFYLCASSIGGKQDYGYTFGSGTRLTVV.

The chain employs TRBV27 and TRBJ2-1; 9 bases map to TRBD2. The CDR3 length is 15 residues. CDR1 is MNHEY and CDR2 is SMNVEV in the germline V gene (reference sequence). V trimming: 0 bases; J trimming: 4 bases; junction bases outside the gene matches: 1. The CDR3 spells CASSLSLAGYNEQFF. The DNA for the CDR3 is TGTGCCAGCAGTTTATCGCTAGCGGGGTACAATGAGCAGTTCTTC.

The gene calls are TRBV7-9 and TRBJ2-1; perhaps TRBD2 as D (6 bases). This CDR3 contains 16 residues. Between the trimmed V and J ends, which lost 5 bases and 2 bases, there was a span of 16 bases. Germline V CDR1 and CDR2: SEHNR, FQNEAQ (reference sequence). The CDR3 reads CASSPQGGGTYNEQFF. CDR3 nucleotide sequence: TGTGCCAGCAGCCCCCAGGGAGGTGGAACCTACAATGAGCAGTTCTTC.

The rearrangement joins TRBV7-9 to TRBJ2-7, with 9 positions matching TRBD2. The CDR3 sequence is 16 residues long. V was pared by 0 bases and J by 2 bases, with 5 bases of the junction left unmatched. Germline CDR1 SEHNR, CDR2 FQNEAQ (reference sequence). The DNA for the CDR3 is TGTGCCAGCAGCTTAGCGACGGGCGGGGGGGCCTACGAGCAGTACTTC. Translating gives CASSLATGGGAYEQYF.

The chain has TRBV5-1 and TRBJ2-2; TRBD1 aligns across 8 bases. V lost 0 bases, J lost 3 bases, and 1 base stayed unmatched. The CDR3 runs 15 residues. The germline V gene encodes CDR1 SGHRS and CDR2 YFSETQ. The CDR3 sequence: CASSLGTGYTGELFF. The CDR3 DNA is TGCGCCAGCAGCTTGGGGACAGGGTACACCGGGGAGCTGTTTTTT.

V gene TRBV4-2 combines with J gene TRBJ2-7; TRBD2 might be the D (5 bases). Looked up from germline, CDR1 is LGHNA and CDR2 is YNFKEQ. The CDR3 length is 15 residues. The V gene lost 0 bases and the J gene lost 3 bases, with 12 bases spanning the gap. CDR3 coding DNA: TGTGCCAGCAGCCAAGATCAGTGGGGAGTCTACGAGCAGTACTTC. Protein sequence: CASSQDQWGVYEQYF.

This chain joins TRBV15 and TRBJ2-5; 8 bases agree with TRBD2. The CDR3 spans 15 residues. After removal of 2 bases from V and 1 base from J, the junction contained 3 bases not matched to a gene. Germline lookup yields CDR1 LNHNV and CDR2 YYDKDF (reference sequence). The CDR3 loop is CATSRQLAVQETQYF. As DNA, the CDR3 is TGTGCCACCAGCAGACAACTAGCGGTCCAAGAGACCCAGTACTTC.

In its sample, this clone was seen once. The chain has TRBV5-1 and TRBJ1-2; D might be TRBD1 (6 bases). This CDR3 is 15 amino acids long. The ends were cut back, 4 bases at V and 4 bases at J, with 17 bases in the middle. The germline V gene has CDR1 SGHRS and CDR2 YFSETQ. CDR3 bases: TGCGCCAGCAGCCCCGTGGCAGGGGTGAGCTATGGCTACACCTTC. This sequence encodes CASSPVAGVSYGYTF.

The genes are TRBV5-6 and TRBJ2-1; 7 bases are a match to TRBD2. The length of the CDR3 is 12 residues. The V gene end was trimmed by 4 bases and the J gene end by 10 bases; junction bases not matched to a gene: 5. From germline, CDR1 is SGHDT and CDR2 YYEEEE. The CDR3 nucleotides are TGTGCCAGCAGCCCTGCGGGGGACGAGCAGTTCTTC. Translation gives CASSPAGDEQFF.

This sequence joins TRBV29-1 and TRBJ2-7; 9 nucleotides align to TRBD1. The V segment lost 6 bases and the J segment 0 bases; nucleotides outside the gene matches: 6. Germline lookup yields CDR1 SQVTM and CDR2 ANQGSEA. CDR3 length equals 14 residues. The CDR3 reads CSVTGTGSSYEQYF. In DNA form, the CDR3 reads TGCAGCGTAACCGGGACAGGGAGCTCCTACGAGCAGTACTTC.

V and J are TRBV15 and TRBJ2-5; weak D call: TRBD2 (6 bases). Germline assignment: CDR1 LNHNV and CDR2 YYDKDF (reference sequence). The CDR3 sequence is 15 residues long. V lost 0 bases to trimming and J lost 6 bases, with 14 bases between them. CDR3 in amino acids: CATSRDEEGMKTQYF. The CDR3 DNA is TGTGCCACCAGCAGAGATGAGGAGGGCATGAAGACCCAGTACTTC.

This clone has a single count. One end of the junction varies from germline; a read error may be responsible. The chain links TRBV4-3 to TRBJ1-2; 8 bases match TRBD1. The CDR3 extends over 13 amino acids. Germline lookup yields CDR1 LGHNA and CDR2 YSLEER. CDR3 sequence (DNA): TGCGCCAGCAGCCCCGGACAGGGTGGAGTAGTAGACTTC. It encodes CASSPGQGGVVDF.